The 20 T cell receptor beta chains below all came from one sample that was sequenced in a study of T cell repertoires in cytomegalovirus infection (dated by TCRdb to between 2019 and 2020). Antigen specificity for these receptors is unknown. Sequencing used an Illumina HiSeq 1500. TCRdb itself trimmed the public reads at Q25 with fastp, ran MiXCR and retained productive beta chains. CDR3 protein sequences are deduplicated, and each keeps its most common genes and DNA. The table for this sample lists 200,000 or so distinct CDR3 sequences; approximately 40% of them were counted only once. Of the sample, approximately 60% falls within the top ten clones. Taken with the paper, the label for treatment or condition translates to: in vitro stimulation with specific CMV peptide epitopes to enrich CMV-specific T cells. Sequenced material: CD8+ T cells from cultured PBMCs, taken from culture after CMV antigen stimulation. The source is a human donor in good health (CMV status not recorded). Some clones in this sample may be carry-over from other donors' samples.

This clonotype was found once. The chain employs TRBV30 and TRBJ2-7, with 9 positions matching TRBD1. CDR1 and CDR2 (germline): GTSNPN, SVGIG (reference sequence). Trimming at V came to 3 bases and at J to 6 bases, leaving 9 bases not matched to a gene. This CDR3 is 14 amino acids long. The chain's CDR3 is CAWRPGTGYGEQYF. CDR3 DNA: TGTGCCTGGAGGCCCGGGACAGGGTACGGCGAGCAGTACTTC. Complete variable domain (other parts from reference TRBV30 and TRBJ2-7): SQTIHQWPATLVQPVGSPLSLECTVEGTSNPNLYWYRQAAGRGLQLLFYSVGIGQISSEVPQNLSASRPQDRQFILSSKKLLLSDSGFYLCAWRPGTGYGEQYFGPGTRLTVT.

V gene TRBV6-1 combines with J gene TRBJ2-5; TRBD1 is a possible D gene (6 bases). Trimming shortened V by 5 bases and J by 8 bases, and 15 bases separated the two germline ends. Germline V gene lookup returns CDR1 MNHNS and CDR2 SASEGT. CDR3 length: 13 amino acids. The CDR3: CASSYGQGSTQYF. CDR3 nucleotide sequence: TGTGCCAGCAGTTACGGCCAGGGGTCCACCCAGTACTTC.

The rearrangement joins TRBV27 to TRBJ1-2; 12 positions match TRBD1. From germline, CDR1 is MNHEY and CDR2 SMNVEV (reference sequence). The CDR3 is 14 residues long. Germline trimming cut 8 bases from V and 6 bases from J; bases unmatched to any gene: 7. The CDR3 spells CASGRDRGLNGYTF. In DNA, the CDR3 is TGTGCCAGCGGTAGGGACAGGGGGCTGAATGGCTACACCTTC.

This clonotype was seen many times. The CDR3 here is CASSLLLAGGGEQYF. CDR3 bases: TGTGCCAGCAGCCTCCTCCTAGCGGGAGGAGGCGAGCAGTACTTC. This chain links TRBV7-2 with TRBJ2-7; TRBD2 matches at 11 bases. This CDR3 spans 15 amino acids. Looked up from germline, CDR1 is SGHTA and CDR2 is FQGNSA. The V segment lost 5 bases and the J segment 6 bases; nucleotides outside the gene matches: 9.

In its sample, this clonotype was seen a few times. V and J are TRBV2 and TRBJ2-1; the D is unclear. The CDR3 contains 16 residues. Germline values: CDR1 SNHLY, CDR2 FYNNEI. V dropped 0 bases and J dropped 10 bases, with 19 bases sitting between them. In DNA, the CDR3 is TGTGCCAGCAGTGAAGCGCCTTGGGCCGCAAAACTCGAGCAGTTCTTC. Protein: CASSEAPWAAKLEQFF.

The chain links TRBV4-2 to TRBJ2-1; possible D gene TRBD2, 5 bases. CDR1 and CDR2 (germline): LGHNA, YNFKEQ. The V end lost 1 base, the J end lost 7 bases, and 17 bases lay between the germline ends. CDR3 length: 16 residues. The CDR3 sequence is CASSQGRVTSPNEQFF. CDR3 DNA: TGTGCCAGCAGCCAAGGGCGGGTGACCTCTCCTAATGAGCAGTTCTTC.

This clonotype was seen a few times. The chain carries TRBV28 and TRBJ2-7; tentative D call: TRBD2 (7 bases). Trimming took off 9 bases at V and 4 bases at J, with 16 bases between the two ends. In germline, CDR1 is MDHEN, CDR2 SYDVKM. The CDR3 is 13 residues long. The CDR3 DNA follows: TGTGCCAGTGGGGGGGGCCTAGGGTACGAGCAGTACTTC. This encodes CASGGGLGYEQYF. Supplemented by reference TRBV28 and TRBJ2-7, the full variable domain reads DVKVTQSSRYLVKRTGEKVFLECVQDMDHENMFWYRQDPGLGLRLIYFSYDVKMKEKGDIPEGYSVSREKKERFSLILESASTNQTSMYLCASGGGLGYEQYFGPGTRLTVT.

The count of this clonotype is one. As DNA, the CDR3 is TGTGCCAGCACCACCGCGCTGCCGGGTTGGGAGACCCAGTACTTC. Protein: CASTTALPGWETQYF. The chain employs TRBV6-6 and TRBJ2-5; D remains unclear. Germline V gene sequence: CDR1 MNHNY, CDR2 SVGAGI (reference sequence). With 7 bases removed from V and 5 bases from J, the gap between germline ends came to 20 bases. There are 15 residues in the CDR3.

The chain combines TRBV7-8 with TRBJ2-5; D possibly corresponds to TRBD1 (5 bases). Trimming cost V 0 bases and J 1 base, with 9 bases left between them. Germline CDR1 and CDR2: SGHVS and FQNEAQ. The length of the CDR3 is 15 residues. The DNA for the CDR3 is TGTGCCAGCAGCTTAGCGCTCAGGGCCCAAGAGACCCAGTACTTC. Encoded protein: CASSLALRAQETQYF.

V is TRBV7-9 and J is TRBJ1-3; D unclear. V was pared by 0 bases and J by 2 bases, with 11 bases between. The CDR3 totals 16 residues. Germline V CDR1 and CDR2: SEHNR, FQNEAQ (reference sequence). CDR3 DNA: TGTGCCAGCAGCTTAGCGTTTGCAGATACTGGAAACACCATATATTTT. It specifies CASSLAFADTGNTIYF.

The rearrangement joins TRBV5-6 to TRBJ2-7; D perhaps matches TRBD1 (6 bases). CDR1 SGHDT and CDR2 YYEEEE come from the germline V gene. The length of the CDR3 is 13 residues. Trimming stripped 4 bases from V and 6 bases from J, with 14 bases between. In DNA, the CDR3 is TGTGCCAGCAGCCCAGGGGTGGGGCTCGAGCAGTACTTC. It yields the protein CASSPGVGLEQYF.

This clonotype was counted a few times. The rearrangement uses TRBV7-2 and TRBJ2-2; D remains unclear. CDR1 and CDR2 (germline): SGHTA, FQGNSA. The CDR3 spans 13 residues. V was cut by 1 base and J by 5 bases, with 5 bases left in between. The CDR3 DNA follows: TGTGCCAGCAGCTTAGAAGGGACCGGGGAGCTGTTTTTT. Translation: CASSLEGTGELFF. Looking up the rest from reference TRBV7-2 and TRBJ2-2 gives the full variable domain: GAGVSQSPSNKVTEKGKDVELRCDPISGHTALYWYRQSLGQGLEFLIYFQGNSAPDKSGLPSDRFSAERTGGSVSTLTIQRTQQEDSAVYLCASSLEGTGELFFGEGSRLTVL.

The chain is built from TRBV4-1 and TRBJ2-4; perhaps TRBD1 as D (5 bases). CDR1 and CDR2 from the germline V gene are MGHRA and YSYEKL. The CDR3 spans 15 residues. V dropped 2 bases and J dropped 0 bases, with 8 bases sitting between them. CDR3 nucleotides: TGCGCCAGCAGCCAAAGCGACAGAGCCAAAAACATTCAGTACTTC. Amino acids: CASSQSDRAKNIQYF.

Many counts were recorded for this clonotype. The chain's CDR3 is CASSTSTSGSYEQYF. In nucleotides, the CDR3 is TGTGCCAGCAGCACCTCAACTAGCGGATCCTACGAGCAGTACTTC. The chain joins TRBV5-4 to TRBJ2-7; 8 bases are a match to TRBD2. J lost 1 base, V lost 4 bases, and 7 bases had no gene match. This CDR3 comprises 15 residues. Germline V lookup: CDR1 SGHNT, CDR2 YYREEE (reference sequence). Filled out from reference TRBV5-4 and TRBJ2-7, the complete variable domain reads ETGVTQSPTHLIKTRGQQVTLRCSSQSGHNTVSWYQQALGQGPQFIFQYYREEENGRGNFPPRFSGLQFPNYSSELNVNALELDDSALYLCASSTSTSGSYEQYFGPGTRLTVT.

This clonotype was observed a few times. This rearrangement joins TRBV29-1 to TRBJ1-1; D gene unclear. The CDR3 length is 11 residues. V was clipped by 3 bases and J by 7 bases, with 9 bases between them. The germline V gene encodes CDR1 SQVTM and CDR2 ANQGSEA. CDR3 DNA sequence: TGCAGCGTTGATTTTCAGTTTGAAGCTTTCTTT. Residues: CSVDFQFEAFF.

This clonotype was counted a few times. The chain links TRBV12-5 to TRBJ1-3; the D gene is possibly TRBD1 (5 bases). Germline lookup yields CDR1 LGHNT and CDR2 FRNRAP. The CDR3 has 17 amino acids. V was cut by 5 bases and J by 0 bases, with 17 bases left in between. In DNA, the CDR3 is TGTGCTAGTGGTCATATCAGGGACGGCCTCTCTGGAAACACCATATATTTT. This sequence encodes CASGHIRDGLSGNTIYF.

This clonotype has only a few counts. The chain is built from TRBV28 and TRBJ1-5; D is ambiguous. Germline CDR1 is MDHEN and CDR2 is SYDVKM. The CDR3 covers 15 residues. V lost 5 bases and J lost 1, with 12 bases in between. The CDR3 DNA follows: TGTGCCAGCAGTCAAAGGGAAAGGAGCAATCAGCCCCAGCATTTT. It yields the protein CASSQRERSNQPQHF.

The rearrangement links TRBV6-6 to TRBJ2-5; D might be TRBD1 (6 bases). The V gene's germline CDR1 is MNHNY and CDR2 SVGAGI (reference sequence). CDR3 size: 16 residues. V was shortened by 4 bases and J by 1 base, with 16 bases between the two germline ends. The CDR3 region is CASSSRTATSQETQYF. CDR3 DNA sequence: TGTGCCAGCAGTTCGCGGACAGCTACCAGCCAAGAGACCCAGTACTTC.

CDR3 sequence reads: CASSLLVVGSYEQYF. Here the CDR3 DNA reads TGTGCCAGCAGCTTATTGGTGGTCGGAAGCTACGAGCAGTACTTC. The chain carries TRBV7-6 and TRBJ2-7; D uncertain. Trimming cost V 2 bases and J 3 bases, with 14 bases left between them. Germline CDR1 and CDR2: SGHVS and FNYEAQ. The CDR3 covers 15 residues.

The gene calls are TRBV30 and TRBJ2-1; D may be TRBD1 or TRBD2 (5 bases each). V lost 5 bases and J 3 bases, leaving 11 bases between the germline ends. Germline V lookup: CDR1 GTSNPN, CDR2 SVGIG (reference sequence). The CDR3 is made up of 13 amino acids. The CDR3 DNA follows: TGTGCCTGGTCCCTGGGGGACTACAATGAGCAGTTCTTC. Encoded protein: CAWSLGDYNEQFF.